These 26 T cell receptor beta chains were all obtained from the same sample, sequenced in a study of control samples from healthy donors and cancer patients. The table came from immunoSEQ multiplex PCR; TCRdb's copy has only in-frame clones and leaves some out. The sample contains about 220,000 clones, just under 95% of which appear only once. The sample was blood. The source is a man aged 45-65 years in good health.

The V and J genes are TRBV5-1 and TRBJ1-1; D is perhaps TRBD1 (5 bases). Trimming removed 0 bases from V and 0 bases from J, with 12 bases in between. CDR3 length: 16 residues. CDR1 and CDR2 from the germline V gene are SGHRS and YFSETQ. The CDR3 DNA sequence: TGCGCCAGCAGCTTGGACGCGACAGCCATGAACACTGAAGCTTTCTTT. It yields the protein CASSLDATAMNTEAFF.

J is TRBJ2-3 and V is TRBV11-2, with 12 nucleotides matching TRBD2. J lost 5 bases, V lost 5 bases, and 8 bases had no gene match. The V gene's germline CDR1 is SGHAT and CDR2 FQNNGV. This CDR3 spans 16 amino acids. CDR3 sequence: CASSLRTSGEVDTQYF. DNA for the CDR3: TGTGCCAGCAGCCTTCGGACTAGCGGGGAGGTAGATACGCAGTATTTT.

This rearrangement joins TRBV18 to TRBJ1-2, with D perhaps TRBD1 (5 bases). The length of the CDR3 is 14 residues. Germline V gene sequence: CDR1 KGHSH, CDR2 LQKENI. V dropped 6 bases and J dropped 4 bases, with 15 bases sitting between them. This CDR3 is CASSRGQGLYGYTF. CDR3 DNA: TGTGCCAGCTCCCGCGGACAAGGCCTCTATGGCTACACCTTC.

The chain carries TRBV18 and TRBJ1-3; 8 bases match TRBD1. V trimming: 3 bases; J trimming: 8 bases; junction bases outside the gene matches: 12. Germline lookup yields CDR1 KGHSH and CDR2 LQKENI. This CDR3 has 16 residues. CDR3 in DNA: TGTGCCAGCTCACCTACCCTCGACAGGGGTAGAGACACCATATATTTT. Translating gives CASSPTLDRGRDTIYF.

The V gene is TRBV10-1, the J gene TRBJ2-2; 8 positions agree with TRBD2. Germline loops: CDR1 WNHNN, CDR2 SYGVQD (reference sequence). This CDR3 has 15 residues. With 4 bases clipped from V and 5 bases from J, the junction kept 6 bases outside the gene matches. In DNA form, the CDR3 reads TGCGCCAGCAGTGTCGGTAGCGGGGAAACCGGGGAGCTGTTTTTT. It translates to CASSVGSGETGELFF.

This chain uses TRBV11-2 with TRBJ1-1; TRBD1 is a possible D gene (6 bases). With 5 bases removed from V and 1 base from J, the gap between germline ends came to 11 bases. Germline CDR1 is SGHAT and CDR2 is FQNNGV. The CDR3 spans 14 residues. The CDR3 is CASSRWGANTEAFF. The CDR3 DNA follows: TGTGCCAGCAGCCGATGGGGGGCGAACACTGAAGCTTTCTTT.

The V call is TRBV9, the J call TRBJ2-7; TRBD1 is a possible D gene (5 bases). Trimming stripped 0 bases from V and 0 bases from J, with 13 bases between. The CDR3 sequence is 16 residues long. Germline V gene sequence: CDR1 SGDLS, CDR2 YYNGEE. CDR3 coding DNA: TGTGCCAGCAGCGTAGCTGTGACAGCGACCTCCTACGAGCAGTACTTC. Protein: CASSVAVTATSYEQYF. The whole variable domain, filled in from reference TRBV9 and TRBJ2-7, reads DSGVTQTPKHLITATGQRVTLRCSPRSGDLSVYWYQQSLDQGLQFLIQYYNGEERAKGNILERFSAQQFPDLHSELNLSSLELGDSALYFCASSVAVTATSYEQYFGPGTRLTVT.

The chain joins TRBV15 to TRBJ2-7; D not certain. The germline V and J ends were trimmed by 1 base and 4 bases, with 8 bases remaining between them. This CDR3 contains 13 residues. Germline-derived CDR1 and CDR2 are LNHNV and YYDKDF (reference sequence). As DNA, the CDR3 is TGTGCCACCAGCAGAGCGGGTCGATACGAGCAGTACGTC. It encodes CATSRAGRYEQYV.

As DNA, the CDR3 is TGTGCCAGCTCACCGCGGCAGGGCGCCACTGAAGCTTTCTTT. Amino acid sequence: CASSPRQGATEAFF. The V and J genes are TRBV18 and TRBJ1-1, with a weak D call TRBD1 (5 bases). Germline loops: CDR1 KGHSH, CDR2 LQKENI. V was trimmed by 3 bases and J by 4 bases, leaving 12 bases between them. This CDR3 has 14 residues.

CDR3 DNA sequence: TGTGTGACAACAGGCCCCTTAAACACTGAAGCTTTCTTT. Its protein product is CVTTGPLNTEAFF. The J gene is TRBJ1-1, the V gene TRBV2, with D maybe TRBD1 (5 bases). The CDR3 is 13 residues long. Germline CDR1 and CDR2: SNHLY and FYNNEI.

V and J are TRBV4-3 and TRBJ2-7; 9 bases are shared with TRBD1. V dropped 2 bases and J dropped 6; count of bases not matched to a gene: 11. The CDR3 is 16 amino acids. Germline V gene sequence: CDR1 LGHNA, CDR2 YSLEER. DNA for the CDR3: TGCGCCAGCAGCCAAACCGCCGGGACAGGGTCTTCCGAGCAGTACTTC. Translation gives CASSQTAGTGSSEQYF.

This clone has a single count. The V call is TRBV19, the J call TRBJ2-7, with 15 bases that match TRBD2. The CDR3 is 15 residues long. With 5 bases clipped from V and 6 bases from J, the junction kept 5 bases outside the gene matches. In germline, CDR1 is LNHDA, CDR2 SQIVND (reference sequence). CDR3 in amino acids: CASSSWTSGGVEQYF. CDR3 nucleotide sequence: TGTGCCAGTAGTTCCTGGACTAGCGGGGGGGTCGAGCAGTACTTC.

The CDR3 region is CASSLSRPFQGGYTF. CDR3 DNA sequence: TGTGCCAGCAGTTTATCGAGACCGTTTCAAGGAGGCTACACCTTC. The chain couples TRBV27 to TRBJ1-2; D remains ambiguous. The CDR3 sequence is 15 residues long. Germline assignment: CDR1 MNHEY and CDR2 SMNVEV (reference sequence). V lost 0 bases and J 8 bases, leaving 16 bases between the germline ends.

V is TRBV11-3 and J is TRBJ1-3; D not resolved. Looked up from germline, CDR1 is SGHNT and CDR2 is YENEEA. The CDR3 spans 13 residues. The V end lost 5 bases, the J end lost 8 bases, and 13 bases lay between the germline ends. In DNA, the CDR3 is TGTGCCAGCAGCCGCGGACTTAAGGACACCATATATTTT. Translating gives CASSRGLKDTIYF. Based on the CDR3 plus reference TRBV11-3 and TRBJ1-3, the full variable domain is EAGVVQSPRYKIIEKKQPVAFWCNPISGHNTLYWYLQNLGQGPELLIRYENEEAVDDSQLPKDRFSAERLKGVDSTLKIQPAELGDSAVYLCASSRGLKDTIYFGEGSWLTVV.

The chain couples TRBV19 to TRBJ1-1; weak D call: TRBD1 (5 bases). V lost 7 bases and J 5 bases, leaving 11 bases between the germline ends. This CDR3 comprises 12 residues. The V gene's germline CDR1 is LNHDA and CDR2 SQIVND (reference sequence). The CDR3 sequence is CASNEGRTEAFF. The CDR3 DNA reads TGTGCCAGTAACGAGGGGAGGACTGAAGCTTTCTTT.

The chain uses TRBV7-2 and TRBJ1-5; D ambiguous. Germline V CDR1 and CDR2: SGHTA, FQGNSA. Trimming took 1 base from V and 4 from J, leaving 8 bases between them. The CDR3 contains 14 residues. The CDR3 here is CASSLVGANQPQHF. The CDR3, as DNA: TGTGCCAGCAGCTTAGTCGGCGCGAATCAGCCCCAGCATTTT.

The gene calls are TRBV7-2 and TRBJ1-5, with D perhaps TRBD1 (6 bases). From germline, CDR1 is SGHTA and CDR2 FQGNSA. The V gene lost 2 bases and the J gene lost 5 bases, with 13 bases spanning the gap. CDR3 length: 15 amino acids. CDR3 loop: CASSLLRGPHQPQHF. DNA of the CDR3: TGTGCCAGCAGCTTACTCAGGGGTCCTCATCAGCCCCAGCATTTT.

This sequence joins TRBV28 and TRBJ1-2; the match to TRBD1 covers 10 bases. This CDR3 has 15 amino acids. Per the germline V gene, CDR1 is MDHEN and CDR2 is SYDVKM. Trimming removed 4 bases from V and 4 bases from J; junction bases left unmatched: 6. CDR3 protein: CASSSRDRGTYGYTF. CDR3 nucleotides: TGTGCCAGCAGTTCACGGGACAGGGGTACCTATGGCTACACCTTC.

This rearrangement joins TRBV6-6 to TRBJ2-7; unclear D gene. Germline CDR1 and CDR2: MNHNY and SVGAGI (reference sequence). The V end lost 2 bases, the J end lost 9 bases, and 23 bases lay between the germline ends. The CDR3 contains 16 residues. CDR3 residues: CASSYGQWSTGYGQYF. CDR3 DNA sequence: TGTGCCAGCAGTTACGGGCAATGGTCGACCGGCTATGGGCAGTACTTC.

The CDR3 region has the DNA TGCGCCAGCAGCCTCGGGACAACCACTAATGAAAAACTGTTTTTT. Translated, it gives CASSLGTTTNEKLFF. The gene calls are TRBV5-1 and TRBJ1-4; a weak D match, TRBD1 (6 bases). Trimming removed 4 bases at V and 2 bases at J, with 12 bases between. The CDR3 has 15 amino acids. CDR1 is SGHRS and CDR2 is YFSETQ in the germline V gene.

The V and J genes are TRBV7-9 and TRBJ2-2; D gene uncertain. Germline V lookup: CDR1 SEHNR, CDR2 FQNEAQ (reference sequence). The CDR3 runs to 12 residues. Trimming cost V 7 bases and J 6 bases, with 9 bases left between them. The CDR3 region is CASNPDSGELFF. The CDR3 nucleotides read TGTGCCAGCAATCCGGATTCCGGGGAGCTGTTTTTT.

The J gene is TRBJ1-3, the V gene TRBV7-2; no firm D call. The CDR3 length is 16 residues. Trimming stripped 6 bases from V and 0 bases from J, with 15 bases between. Per the germline V gene, CDR1 is SGHTA and CDR2 is FQGNSA. The CDR3, as DNA: TGTGCCAGCAGTCCCTCGGCCGCGAGCTCTGGAAACACCATATATTTT. This translates into CASSPSAASSGNTIYF.

This chain connects TRBV28 to TRBJ2-1, with D unresolved. This CDR3 contains 12 residues. V was clipped by 6 bases and J by 6 bases, with 9 bases between them. Germline CDR1 MDHEN, CDR2 SYDVKM. The CDR3 DNA reads as TGTGCCAGCAGGGGGATCTTCAATGAGCAGTTCTTC. It translates to CASRGIFNEQFF.

This clone was recorded only once. The V call is TRBV30, the J call TRBJ1-5; D remains ambiguous. The CDR3 loop spans 14 amino acids. Trimming took off 1 base at V and 3 bases at J, with 10 bases between the two ends. Germline lookup yields CDR1 GTSNPN and CDR2 SVGIG (reference sequence). The CDR3 loop is CAWSESRFNQPQHF. The CDR3 DNA follows: TGTGCCTGGAGTGAGAGCCGGTTCAATCAGCCCCAGCATTTT.

V and J are TRBV27 and TRBJ1-3, with 10 bases that match TRBD1. This CDR3 is built from 15 residues. The V gene's germline CDR1 is MNHEY and CDR2 SMNVEV (reference sequence). V lost 5 bases, J lost 2 bases, and 3 bases stayed unmatched. The DNA of the CDR3 is TGTGCCAGCAGTCCTGGACAGGGGGCTGGAAACACCATATATTTT. Protein: CASSPGQGAGNTIYF.

J is TRBJ2-2 and V is TRBV30, with D hard to call. V shed 5 bases and J shed 4 bases, with 11 bases lying between them. The CDR3 contains 13 residues. From germline, CDR1 is GTSNPN and CDR2 SVGIG (reference sequence). The CDR3 coding sequence is TGTGCCTGGGACGGCCTGCCCACCGGGGAGCTGTTTTTT. It specifies CAWDGLPTGELFF. Complete variable domain (other parts from reference TRBV30 and TRBJ2-2): SQTIHQWPATLVQPVGSPLSLECTVEGTSNPNLYWYRQAAGRGLQLLFYSVGIGQISSEVPQNLSASRPQDRQFILSSKKLLLSDSGFYLCAWDGLPTGELFFGEGSRLTVL.